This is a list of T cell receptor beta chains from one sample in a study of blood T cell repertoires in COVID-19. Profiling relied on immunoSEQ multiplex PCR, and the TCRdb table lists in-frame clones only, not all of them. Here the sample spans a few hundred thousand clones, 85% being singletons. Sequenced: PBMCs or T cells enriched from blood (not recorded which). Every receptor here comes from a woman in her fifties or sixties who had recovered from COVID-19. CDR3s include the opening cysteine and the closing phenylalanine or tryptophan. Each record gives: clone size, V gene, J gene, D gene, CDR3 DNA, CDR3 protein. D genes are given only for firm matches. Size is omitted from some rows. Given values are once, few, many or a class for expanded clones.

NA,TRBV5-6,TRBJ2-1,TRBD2,TGTGCCAGCAGCCTGCGGACTAGTAGCCTCTACAATGAGCAGTTCTTC,CASSLRTSSLYNEQFF
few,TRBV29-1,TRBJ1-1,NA,TGCAGCGTTGGAGTCAACACTGAAGCTTTCTTT,CSVGVNTEAFF
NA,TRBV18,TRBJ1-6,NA,TGTGCCAGCTCACCTATAGCCACAGGGAAAGGGGATTCACCCCTCCACTTT,CASSPIATGKGDSPLHF
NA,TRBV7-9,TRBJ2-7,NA,TGTGCCAGCAGCTTATCAGAGGGATCCTCCTACGAGCAGTACTTC,CASSLSEGSSYEQYF
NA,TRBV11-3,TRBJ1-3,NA,TGTGCCAGCAGCTCCGGGACTGGAAACACCATATATTTT,CASSSGTGNTIYF
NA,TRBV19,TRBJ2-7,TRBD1,TGTGCCAGTAGTACGGACAGGGTGTCGGTGCAGTACTTC,CASSTDRVSVQYF
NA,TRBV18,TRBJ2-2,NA,TGTGCCAGCTCACTTCAGGTGGGCGACACCGGGGAGCTGTTTTTT,CASSLQVGDTGELFF
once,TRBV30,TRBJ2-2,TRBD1,TGTGCCTGGAGCCTACAGGGGGCGGTCGGGGAGCTGTTTTTT,CAWSLQGAVGELFF
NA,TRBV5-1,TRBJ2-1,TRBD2,TGCGCCAGCAGCCTGTTAGCGGGAGGACTGAATGAGCAGTTCTTC,CASSLLAGGLNEQFF
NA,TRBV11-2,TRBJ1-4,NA,TGTGCCAGCAGACCTACAGGGTCTTGGGAAAAACTGTTTTTT,CASRPTGSWEKLFF
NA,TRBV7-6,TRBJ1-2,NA,TGTGCCAGCAGCCAAGGGGCTTCTTCTTATGGCTACACCTTC,CASSQGASSYGYTF
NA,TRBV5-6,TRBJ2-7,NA,TGTGCCAGCAGCCTACAAGGACAGTATTACGAGCAGTACTTC,CASSLQGQYYEQYF
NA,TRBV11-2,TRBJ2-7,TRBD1,TGTGCCAGCAGCTTAGATAGGCTGGGACAGGAAGGCTTC,CASSLDRLGQEGF
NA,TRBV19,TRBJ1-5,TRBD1,TGTGCCAGTAGTATGACAGGGTTGGGCCTAAGTCAGCCCCAGCATTTT,CASSMTGLGLSQPQHF